This T cell receptor (beta chain) was sequenced in a study of cytomegalovirus exposure and HLA in healthy donors (dated by TCRdb to the late 2010s). About the investigation overall: An earlier analysis of roughly 500 of the donors reported about 290 Gb of sequence data and approximately 110 million unique TCR beta sequences from roughly 180 million T cells. Roughly 300 gigabases of sequencing data and roughly 81 million unique TCR sequences made up an early release that covered approximately 650 HLA-typed donors. Of the approximately 400 genotyped donors, 81% fell in the genetic ancestry cluster associated with self-reported Caucasian donors. The study was designed to test whether signatures of past pathogen exposure could be identified by cataloging public T cell receptors. Using immunosequencing, the study profiled T cell repertoires from around 680 subjects and related those repertoires to cytomegalovirus serostatus. In addition to the first cohort of 666 subjects, a separate validation cohort of 130 or so different subjects was used. To predict cytomegalovirus infection status, the study combined high-throughput TCR immunosequencing, statistical association of individual TCRs with disease status, and machine learning. A later analysis re-analyzed previously published TCR beta repertoires from roughly 630 donors and added high-resolution HLA genotyping to study TCR occurrence patterns. Rather than using new phenotypic data, the later analysis identified candidate immune exposures from TCR beta sequences and from how often those sequences occurred across donors. In an earlier analysis of 587 of the donors, high-throughput TCR beta sequencing was used to judge whether each TCR beta V gene segment behaved as functional or pseudogenic. Donor age, sex, ethnicity and CMV serostatus were compiled alongside the repertoire data. A later genetic analysis used genome-wide SNP genotypes for about three fifths of the 666 donors, treating that subset as a discovery cohort. Every repertoire in the discovery cohort had been generated on one and the same sequencing platform. Both class I and class II loci were covered by HLA typing, at four-digit resolution. The number of donors typed differed by locus, with roughly 629-640 for A, B, C, DRB1 and DQB1, 522 for DQA1, approximately 570 for DPA1, and some 450 for DPB1. A few DR-DQ haplotypes were handled as single units for association and clustering because linkage in the cohort was strong. Among some 400 genotyped donors of the cohort, an average of approximately 230,000 unique TCR beta nucleotide sequences were sequenced per donor, about a sixth of them non-productive.

V and J are truncated by 7 bases and 5 bases respectively, leaving an intervening sequence of 18 bases. The germline V gene encodes CDR1 MNHEY and CDR2 SVGAGI. Including cysteine and phenylalanine, the CDR3 has 15 amino acids. Only the CDR3 DNA is retained, 45 bases long and in frame from the first base. In total, 500 to 700 healthy bone marrow donors made up the cohort. Cohort members were all nominally healthy when sampled, although unrecorded immune exposures were likely present. The donor tested CMV seronegative, placing the donor among the 352 seronegative members of the cohort. Every donor gave a peripheral blood sample, and the peripheral blood mononuclear cells from that sample were used for TCR beta sequencing. The Qiagen DNeasy Blood Extraction Kit was used to extract genomic DNA from the blood cell samples. Results the study describes overall, beyond this receptor: The classifier was reported to diagnose cytomegalovirus status with high specificity and sensitivity in both the original cohort and the validation cohort. In vitro tests confirmed that three of the cytomegalovirus-associated TCR beta chains recognize cytomegalovirus antigens. Most TCR sequences were observed very rarely across donors, whereas some public TCRs were present in many individuals. In the study, some 180 TCR beta chains were listed as associated with cytomegalovirus. In an earlier analysis of approximately 590 of the donors, most TCR beta V segments appeared in productive rearrangements about 87% or about 30% of the time, broadly matching IMGT annotations. A later analysis found that HLA-associated TCR beta chains were more clonally expanded and had lower generation probabilities than equally common non-associated chains. The only immune exposure information available for the cohort was CMV serostatus. According to a later analysis, parvovirus B19, influenza, CMV and Epstein-Barr virus appeared linked to several top co-occurrence clusters. An association between a missense DCLRE1C variant and V-gene and J-gene trimming of TCR beta chains was found in a later genetic analysis and replicated in an independent cohort. Sequencing depth was assumed to be roughly uniform across donors in the presence/absence analyses, though that assumption may not hold. Because HLA typing was unavailable for some donors at each locus, only the typed subset was used in association tests. A cluster of highly shared sequence variants was judged likely to be a technical artifact of the sequencing pipeline. Correlated functional status among segregating V segments might reflect linkage disequilibrium, but an unknown experimental factor could not be ruled out. Most CMV-associated TCR beta chains appeared to be HLA-restricted in a later analysis, and the HLA associations seemed to be driven largely by CMV exposure. The earlier analysis of some 560 of the donors excluded some 15 rarely observed V segments, including chromosome 9 orphons, because counts were too low. A further reported finding was that TCR beta sequences accurately predicted the HLA-A and HLA-B alleles for most subjects in the first cohort. When HLA alleles, especially DR and DQ, strongly co-occurred, TCR associations were difficult to assign to individual alleles. Specific HLA alleles were associated with some 15,000 TCR beta sequences at a false discovery rate of 0.05 in a later analysis. This cohort had only TCR beta chains sequenced, and the lack of alpha or paired-chain data limited which features could be detected. A later genetic analysis reported fewer N-insertions in productive TCRs among donors in an Asian-associated ancestry cluster than the roughly 640-donor mean. The authors suggested that the approach could potentially be extended to other disease states and immunological phenotypes. Some IMGT-functional V segments, including TRBV6-2 and TRBV6-3, could not be told apart with the 87-base-pair reads, so those segments were excluded. In a later analysis, the rate of TCR association differed among HLA loci, with DRB1 alleles having the most associated TCRs and HLA-C alleles having the fewest.

Of note for this clone: The antigen this receptor binds is unknown.

The library relied on the immunoSEQ multiplex PCR assay. A mixture of 60 forward primers for TCR Vbeta segments and 13 reverse primers for TCR Jbeta segments was used in the multiplex PCR. The CDR3 region of rearranged TCR beta genes was amplified from genomic DNA with a multiplex PCR assay. On the Illumina HiSeq System, the amplified TCR beta libraries were sequenced as 87-base-pair reads. On the study's bioinformatics: A later analysis tallied around 87 million unique TCR beta chains across the 610 or so repertoires, and roughly 11 million of those chains were shared by two or more donors. Raw reads were error-corrected and collapsed into unique sequences by a nearest-neighbor algorithm in which closely related sequences were merged to remove PCR and sequencing errors. CDR3 sequences were aligned to IMGT reference sequences to assign V, D and J gene segments. For a sequence to be retained, at least a six-nucleotide match to both a V gene segment and a J gene segment was required. A rearrangement counted as productive if the CDR3 had no stop codons and remained in frame with V and J, and every other rearrangement counted as non-productive. Following IMGT convention, CDR3 was defined as the stretch from the second conserved V-encoded cysteine to the conserved J-encoded phenylalanine. The earlier analysis of a few hundred of the donors excluded any sequence lacking an unambiguous match to a single V gene segment. An earlier analysis of about 600 of the donors called V segments functional above 56.7% productive rearrangements and segregating when the between-donor standard deviation exceeded 5%. To diagnose cytomegalovirus status from the catalog of TCR beta chain sequences, a statistical classification framework was built. V and J gene assignment, in a later analysis, came from comparing TCR nucleotide sequences with IMGT/GENE-DB human TR gene sequences. In a later analysis, CDR3 sequences and most-parsimonious VDJ recombination scenarios were assigned using the TCRdist pipeline. In a later analysis, each TCR beta chain was defined by its CDR3 amino acid sequence together with its V-gene family, and reads lacking a unique V-gene family were excluded. A later analysis removed 550 to 700 highly shared, low-generation-probability nucleotide sequences to deal with suspected cross-contamination and a sequencing artifact. In a later analysis, a clonal expansion index for each public chain was calculated from normalized within-repertoire ranks of inferred template counts. A later analysis computed generation probabilities with a VDJ recombination model fitted to out-of-frame rearrangements, and checked the results against IGoR. In a later analysis, hypergeometric tests were used to score TCR-TCR, TCR-HLA and TCR-CMV co-occurrence, with a repertoire-size bias correction applied to TCR pairs. To estimate false discovery rates, a later analysis permuted the HLA or CMV assignments 20 times. In a later analysis, co-occurring TCRs were grouped with DBSCAN, and TCRdist sequence similarity was added when clustering was performed within HLA-allele-positive subsets. Repertoires with fewer than 30,000 or more than 120,000 public chains, plus five repertoires with anomalous nucleotide sharing, were excluded from co-occurrence clustering. The source is immuneACCESS, and TCRdb retained only in-frame sequences with V and J called. Part of the clones is not carried over; for the studies checked, unresolved V genes explain less than half of this, and the remainder is unexplained. V and J calls and clone size are copied from that table; D and trimming were computed from the DNA. The sample table holds 100,000 to 150,000 clones. 2% to 2.5% of the sample is held by the ten biggest clonotypes.

Sequenced: PBMCs. In this chain, TRBV6-5 is recombined with TRBJ2-1; tentative D gene TRBD2, with 6 bases matching. This sequence originates from a man aged 35-49 years in good health and CMV-seronegative. The CDR3 has the sequence CASTHQRVGHNEQFF. The nucleotides are TGTGCCAGCACCCATCAGCGGGTTGGACACAATGAGCAGTTCTTC.